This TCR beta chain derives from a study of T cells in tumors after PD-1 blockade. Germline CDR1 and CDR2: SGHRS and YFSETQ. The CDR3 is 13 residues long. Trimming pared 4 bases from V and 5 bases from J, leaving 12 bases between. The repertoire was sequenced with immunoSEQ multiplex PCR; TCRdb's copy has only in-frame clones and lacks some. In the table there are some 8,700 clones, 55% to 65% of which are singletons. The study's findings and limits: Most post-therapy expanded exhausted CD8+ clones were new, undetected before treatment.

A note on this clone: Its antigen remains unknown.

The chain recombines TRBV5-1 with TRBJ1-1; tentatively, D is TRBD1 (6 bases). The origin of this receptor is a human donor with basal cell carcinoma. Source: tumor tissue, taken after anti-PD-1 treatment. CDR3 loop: CASSDPGVTEAFF. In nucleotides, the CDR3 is TGCGCCAGCAGCGACCCAGGGGTTACTGAAGCTTTCTTT.